This T cell receptor (beta chain) was found in a study of cytomegalovirus exposure and HLA in healthy donors. Whole-study results and caveats: A few chains tied to CMV proved CMV antigen-specific in vitro. For most subjects, TCR beta sequences were reported to predict HLA-A and HLA-B alleles with accuracy. Among TCR beta chains, those listed as cytomegalovirus-associated numbered around 160.

Those who donated were healthy bone marrow donors. The study ran its PCR with 60 Vbeta and 13 Jbeta primers. Repertoires were generated with immunoSEQ multiplex PCR, while TCRdb's copy carries only in-frame clones and drops some. In the table there are some 130,000 clones, around 76% of which are singletons. On this clone: As yet, its antigen is unknown.

Germline CDR1 is MNHEY and CDR2 is SVGAGI. The CDR3 contains 12 residues. V shed 6 bases and J 8 bases; nucleotides not matched to a gene: 5. This chain uses TRBV6-5 with TRBJ1-2, with 8 bases aligning to TRBD1. The sequencing input was PBMCs. This TCR was sampled from a male donor in good health and CMV-seronegative. CDR3 in amino acids: CASRGSGGGYTF. The CDR3 bases are TGTGCCAGCAGGGGTTCAGGGGGCGGCTACACCTTC.